This T cell receptor (beta chain) was retrieved from a study of blood T cell repertoires in COVID-19. Original processing methods: Amplification of reference gene primers was used by the study to estimate nucleated cell counts. Clones were read by immunoSEQ multiplex PCR, and TCRdb kept only the in-frame ones, dropping some. V and J calls plus clone size are reproduced from that table; the DNA served to infer D and trimming. The data contain 100,000 to 150,000 clones, less than 90% of them singletons. After removal of 2 bases from V and 0 bases from J, the junction contained 5 bases not matched to a gene. The CDR3 is made up of 17 amino acids. The germline gives CDR1 SEHNR, CDR2 FQNEAQ (reference sequence).

The receptor was isolated from a woman aged 25 to 45 who had recovered from COVID-19. Sequencing was performed on peripheral blood. V usage is TRBV7-9 and J usage is TRBJ2-1; 9 bases are shared with TRBD2. This CDR3 reads CASSLLSSGDSYNEQFF. The CDR3, as DNA: TGTGCCAGCAGCTTACTTTCTAGCGGGGACTCCTACAATGAGCAGTTCTTC. Full variable domain (rest looked up from reference TRBV7-9 and TRBJ2-1): DTGVSQNPRHKITKRGQNVTFRCDPISEHNRLYWYRQTLGQGPEFLTYFQNEAQLEKSRLLSDRFSAERPKGSFSTLEIQRTEQGDSAMYLCASSLLSSGDSYNEQFFGPGTRLTVL.